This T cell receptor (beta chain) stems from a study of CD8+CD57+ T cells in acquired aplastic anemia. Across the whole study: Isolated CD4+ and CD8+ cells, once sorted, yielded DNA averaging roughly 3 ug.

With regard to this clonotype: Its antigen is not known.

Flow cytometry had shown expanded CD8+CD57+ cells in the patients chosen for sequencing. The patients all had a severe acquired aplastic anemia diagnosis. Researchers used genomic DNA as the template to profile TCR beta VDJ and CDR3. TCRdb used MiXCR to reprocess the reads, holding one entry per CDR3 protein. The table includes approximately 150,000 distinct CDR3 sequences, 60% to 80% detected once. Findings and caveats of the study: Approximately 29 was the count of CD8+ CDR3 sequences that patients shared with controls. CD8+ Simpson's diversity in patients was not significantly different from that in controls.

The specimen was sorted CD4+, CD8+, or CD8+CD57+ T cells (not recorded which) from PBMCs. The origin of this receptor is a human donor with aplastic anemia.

The CDR3 DNA reads as TGCGCCAGCAGCCAGATAAAAGGGACAGTCCAACTTGATAGCAATCAGCCCCAGCATTTT. Its protein is CASSQIKGTVQLDSNQPQHF. This rearrangement joins TRBV4-3 to TRBJ1-5; TRBD1 aligns across 7 bases. V trimming: 3 bases; J trimming: 0 bases; junction bases outside the gene matches: 17. The germline V gene has CDR1 LGHNA and CDR2 YSLEER. The CDR3 sequence is 20 residues long.